These 16 T cell receptor beta chains were sequenced from one sample in a study of T-cell reconstitution after alpha-beta-depleted transplantation in children. The authors prepared the TCRbeta library with unique molecular identifiers. TCRdb independently ran MiXCR on the PCR reads; one entry per CDR3 protein. Of 800,000 to 1,000,000 distinct CDR3 sequences in the sample, roughly 31% are singletons; the top ten hold over 25%. The source was PBMCs, mostly from graft donor cells, collected 360 days after TCRalphabeta/CD19-depleted stem cell transplant. The receptors derive from a boy under three years old who had a stem cell transplant for SCID, so the T cells may come from the graft donor.

This clonotype was observed a few times. CDR3 in amino acids: CASSFGGISNQPQHF. The CDR3 DNA is TGTGCCAGCAGTTTTGGGGGTATTAGCAATCAGCCCCAGCATTTT. The chain couples TRBV28 to TRBJ1-5; D is possibly TRBD1 (5 bases). The CDR3 spans 15 residues. V was trimmed by 3 bases and J by 0 bases, leaving 9 bases between them. CDR1 and CDR2 (germline): MDHEN, SYDVKM.

The sample holds a few counts of this clonotype. The gene calls are TRBV10-3 and TRBJ2-1; TRBD2 matches 13 bases. J was trimmed by 12 bases and V by 3 bases; bases with no gene match: 11. Germline values: CDR1 ENHRY, CDR2 SYGVKD. The CDR3 contains 16 residues. The CDR3 nucleotides read TGTGCCATCAGTGAAGAACCCGGGACTAGCGGGGTTTGGCAGTTCTTC. Translating it yields CAISEEPGTSGVWQFF.

In DNA, the CDR3 is TGCGCCAGCAGCTCTACCAACGAGCAGTACTTC. It specifies CASSSTNEQYF. The rearrangement uses TRBV5-1 and TRBJ2-7; no firm D call. Germline assignment: CDR1 SGHRS and CDR2 YFSETQ. The CDR3 loop spans 11 amino acids. The germline V and J ends were trimmed by 3 bases and 5 bases, with 6 bases remaining between them.

This clonotype showed up many times. J is TRBJ1-4 and V is TRBV12-3 or TRBV12-4; D perhaps matches TRBD1 (6 bases). Trimming removed 6 bases at V and 5 bases at J, with 16 bases between. The CDR3 contains 15 residues. The CDR3 region is CASSQRRGPNEKLFF. The CDR3 DNA is TGTGCCAGCAGCCAGCGACGGGGGCCGAATGAAAAACTGTTTTTT.

This chain joins TRBV29-1 and TRBJ2-7; no firm D call. The CDR3 sequence is 12 residues long. The germline gives CDR1 SQVTM, CDR2 ANQGSEA. Trimming pared 5 bases from V and 6 bases from J, leaving 14 bases between. DNA of the CDR3: TGCAGCGTTACCGGGCCCCTCGCCGAGCAGTACTTC. It yields the protein CSVTGPLAEQYF.

J is TRBJ2-1 and V is TRBV7-2; D uncertain. V was trimmed by 0 bases and J by 8 bases, leaving 17 bases between them. Germline-derived CDR1 and CDR2 are SGHTA and FQGNSA. This CDR3 region has 16 residues. CDR3 amino acids: CASSLAGSRQVDEQFF. CDR3 in DNA: TGTGCCAGCAGCTTAGCCGGCTCGCGTCAGGTAGATGAGCAGTTCTTC.

This clonotype was detected only a few times. This sequence joins TRBV20-1 and TRBJ2-7; D call uncertain. The V end was cut by 3 bases, the J end by 8 bases, with 17 bases between. Germline V gene lookup returns CDR1 DFQATT and CDR2 SNEGSKA (reference sequence). The CDR3 loop spans 13 amino acids. The CDR3 here is CSARGYSPTKQYF. CDR3 DNA sequence: TGCAGTGCTAGGGGGTATTCCCCTACGAAGCAGTACTTC.

The sample holds a few counts of this clonotype. The chain carries TRBV5-1 and TRBJ1-1; 12 bases line up with TRBD1. V lost 4 bases to trimming and J lost 2 bases; unmatched junction nucleotides: 9. This CDR3 has 17 residues. From germline, CDR1 is SGHRS and CDR2 YFSETQ. The CDR3 bases are TGCGCCAGCAGCCAACGGGACAGGGGGCATTTTAACACTGAAGCTTTCTTT. Encoded protein: CASSQRDRGHFNTEAFF.

The gene calls are TRBV20-1 and TRBJ2-5; 11 bases fit TRBD2. The J segment lost 5 bases and the V segment lost 6 bases, leaving 8 bases of the junction unmatched. This CDR3 is built from 14 residues. Per the germline V gene, CDR1 is DFQATT and CDR2 is SNEGSKA (reference sequence). The CDR3 nucleotides are TGCAGTGCCTTTAGCGGGGGGGCCCATGAGACCCAGTACTTC. This sequence encodes CSAFSGGAHETQYF.

The V gene is TRBV27, the J gene TRBJ2-7; TRBD1 agrees at 8 bases. CDR3 length: 14 residues. In germline, CDR1 is MNHEY, CDR2 SMNVEV (reference sequence). With V trimmed by 10 bases and J by 5 bases, 13 bases remained unmatched. Here the CDR3 reads CATSLAAGGNEQYF. CDR3 DNA sequence: TGTGCCACCTCTCTCGCGGCAGGGGGCAACGAGCAGTACTTC.

This clonotype was found a few times. V usage is TRBV5-1 and J usage is TRBJ2-1; D might be TRBD1 or TRBD2, each matching 5 bases. The length of the CDR3 is 17 residues. Germline values: CDR1 SGHRS, CDR2 YFSETQ. V was clipped by 3 bases and J by 0 bases, with 16 bases between them. The CDR3 reads CASSSGVGRSSYNEQFF. CDR3 nucleotides: TGCGCCAGCAGCTCTGGAGTGGGACGGAGCTCCTACAATGAGCAGTTCTTC.

The V call is TRBV6-5, the J call TRBJ1-1; D unresolved. This CDR3 spans 14 amino acids. V gave up 2 bases and J gave up 5 bases, with 12 bases separating them. The germline CDR1 and CDR2 sequences are MNHEY and SVGAGI. Here the CDR3 reads CASSYRGRITEAFF. DNA for the CDR3: TGTGCCAGCAGTTACCGTGGGCGGATTACTGAAGCTTTCTTT.

This clonotype was recorded once. The V gene is TRBV11-2, the J gene TRBJ2-3; 8 positions agree with TRBD2. The CDR3 length is 16 residues. CDR1 SGHAT and CDR2 FQNNGV come from the germline V gene. Unmatched junction bases numbered 7, after V lost 3 bases and J lost 2 bases. The CDR3 here is CASSFRGGFFTDTQYF. In nucleotides, the CDR3 is TGTGCCAGCAGCTTCCGGGGGGGGTTTTTCACAGATACGCAGTATTTT. Full variable domain (rest looked up from reference TRBV11-2 and TRBJ2-3): EAGVAQSPRYKIIEKRQSVAFWCNPISGHATLYWYQQILGQGPKLLIQFQNNGVVDDSQLPKDRFSAERLKGVDSTLKIQPAKLEDSAVYLCASSFRGGFFTDTQYFGPGTRLTVL.

This clonotype was seen repeatedly, ten times or more. This chain connects TRBV7-8 to TRBJ2-2; D unclear. With 2 bases removed from V and 4 bases from J, the gap between germline ends came to 5 bases. The germline V gene has CDR1 SGHVS and CDR2 FQNEAQ. The CDR3 length is 13 residues. In DNA, the CDR3 is TGTGCCAGCAGCTTAATGAGCACCGGGGAGCTGTTTTTT. Its protein is CASSLMSTGELFF.

The chain recombines TRBV2 with TRBJ2-1, with D perhaps matching TRBD2 (5 bases). Per germline, CDR1 SNHLY and CDR2 FYNNEI. V lost 4 bases, J lost 6 bases, and 13 bases lay in between. The CDR3 contains 14 residues. DNA of the CDR3: TGTGCCAGCAGTGTAGCGTCTAGGACCAATGAGCAGTTCTTC. Amino acids: CASSVASRTNEQFF.

Worth noting for this clonotype: Mismatch with germline at one junction end may stem from a read error. The rearrangement uses TRBV7-6 and TRBJ2-3; 7 bases are shared with TRBD2. CDR1 and CDR2 (germline): SGHVS, FNYEAQ. The CDR3 is made up of 18 amino acids. The CDR3 is CASSLGLAVGGITDTEYF. The CDR3 DNA reads TGTGCCAGCAGCCTGGGGCTAGCGGTGGGGGGGATCACAGATACGGAGTATTTT.